A single sample is the source of the 8 T cell receptor beta chains below, sequenced in a study of shared clonotypes between healthy human individuals. Only in-frame clones appear in the TCRdb table, and some are missing; sequencing was by immunoSEQ multiplex PCR. The data show a few million clones, with approximately 93% seen just once and 0.39% held by the top ten. The sequencing sample was made of naive CD4+ T cells from PBMCs. Stated subset: CD45RA+ positively selected. All receptors come from a man aged 18 to 30 in good health. Some clones in this sample may be carry-over from other donors' samples.

The chain couples TRBV16 to TRBJ2-7; D is ambiguous. Germline values: CDR1 KGHSY, CDR2 FQNENV. With 3 bases removed from V and 3 bases from J, the gap between germline ends came to 9 bases. The CDR3 is 13 amino acids. CDR3 loop: CASSQGTFYEQYF. The CDR3 DNA reads TGTGCCAGCAGCCAGGGCACCTTCTACGAGCAGTACTTC. Variable domain in full (rest from reference TRBV16 and TRBJ2-7): GEEVAQTPKHLVRGEGQKAKLYCAPIKGHSYVFWYQQVLKNEFKFLISFQNENVFDETGMPKERFSAKCLPNSPCSLEIQATKLEDSAVYFCASSQGTFYEQYFGPGTRLTVT.

The V and J genes are TRBV5-1 and TRBJ2-7; D call uncertain. The CDR3 consists of 13 residues. Germline CDR1 reads SGHRS; CDR2 reads YFSETQ. Trimming cost V 1 base and J 2 bases, with 7 bases left between them. CDR3 nucleotides: TGCGCCAGCAGCTTGCAGGACCCCTACGAGCAGTACTTC. This sequence encodes CASSLQDPYEQYF.

This chain uses TRBV7-9 with TRBJ1-2; D may be TRBD1 (5 bases). Trimming removed 5 bases at V and 5 bases at J, with 18 bases between. CDR1 and CDR2 from the germline V gene are SEHNR and FQNEAQ (reference sequence). This CDR3 has 15 residues. CDR3 in DNA: TGTGCCAGCAGCCCAGGTCCACAGGTCGGATATGGCTACACCTTC. Amino acids: CASSPGPQVGYGYTF.

The genes are TRBV18 and TRBJ2-7; 11 bases align to TRBD1. Germline V gives CDR1 KGHSH, CDR2 LQKENI. This CDR3 is built from 15 residues. Trimming took 5 bases from V and 6 from J; bases not matched to a gene: 9. Here the CDR3 DNA reads TGTGCCAGCTCAAACCCGGGACAGGGGGTGGCCGAGCAGTACTTC. Translation: CASSNPGQGVAEQYF.

V gene TRBV5-1 combines with J gene TRBJ2-7, with D maybe TRBD2 (6 bases). Per germline, CDR1 SGHRS and CDR2 YFSETQ. Trimming removed 2 bases at V and 3 bases at J, with 18 bases between. The CDR3 runs 16 residues. CDR3 DNA sequence: TGCGCCAGCAGCTTAGCCAGCGGGTCCTCCCTCTACGAGCAGTACTTC. Translation gives CASSLASGSSLYEQYF.

V gene TRBV30 combines with J gene TRBJ2-3, with D tentatively TRBD2 (6 bases). The V end lost 0 bases, the J end lost 3 bases, and 16 bases lay between the germline ends. The germline CDR1 and CDR2 sequences are GTSNPN and SVGIG (reference sequence). This CDR3 has 16 amino acids. The CDR3 loop reads CAWSVARLGGTDTQYF. The CDR3 region has the DNA TGTGCCTGGAGTGTAGCGAGGCTCGGAGGGACAGATACGCAGTATTTT.

The chain uses TRBV19 and TRBJ2-7; TRBD2 aligns across 9 bases. J lost 7 bases, V lost 3 bases, and 7 bases had no gene match. The CDR3 runs to 14 residues. Looked up from germline, CDR1 is LNHDA and CDR2 is SQIVND (reference sequence). This CDR3 reads CASSILAGSLEQYF. The CDR3 DNA is TGTGCCAGTAGTATCCTAGCGGGGTCCTTAGAGCAGTACTTC.

With respect to this clone: Germline is not matched at one junction end, which may reflect a read error. The chain combines TRBV28 with TRBJ1-5; 10 positions match TRBD1. The CDR3 has 11 residues. Germline V gene data show CDR1 as MDHEN and CDR2 as SYDVKM. In DNA form, the CDR3 reads TGTGCCAGCAGTTTAGGGGACAGGGGTAATTTT. It encodes CASSLGDRGNF.